This passage covers 30 T cell receptor beta chains from one sample sequenced in a study of CD8 T cells in ankylosing spondylitis. Study outcomes and limitations: A TCR beta motif of 8 or 9 highly homologous variants appeared characteristic of ankylosing spondylitis blood.

MiXCR was run by TCRdb on the 5' RACE reads, yielding one entry per CDR3 protein. In the table there are fewer than 650,000 distinct CDR3 sequences, about an eighth of which are singletons. No antigen has been identified for these receptors. The sequenced material came from blood, either unsorted or a sorted T cell fraction (not recorded which). These receptors were taken from a male donor with ankylosing spondylitis.

This clonotype was observed a handful of times. The rearrangement links TRBV11-2 to TRBJ2-3, with TRBD2 matching 10 bases. CDR1 and CDR2 from the germline V gene are SGHAT and FQNNGV. This CDR3 spans 18 amino acids. With 5 bases clipped from V and 4 bases from J, the junction kept 15 bases outside the gene matches. CDR3 sequence: CASSPQSGAGGSSDTQYF. DNA of the CDR3: TGTGCCAGCAGCCCCCAATCGGGAGCGGGAGGGTCGTCAGATACGCAGTATTTT.

CDR3 sequence: CASSQDRLAERETQYF. The CDR3 DNA follows: TGTGCCAGCAGCCAAGATCGGCTAGCCGAGAGAGAGACCCAGTACTTC. V and J are TRBV4-2 and TRBJ2-5; the D gene is possibly TRBD2 (5 bases). Per the germline V gene, CDR1 is LGHNA and CDR2 is YNFKEQ. Between the trimmed V and J ends, which lost 0 bases and 4 bases, there was a span of 15 bases. CDR3 size: 16 residues.

This clonotype was seen only a few times. This chain connects TRBV12-3 or TRBV12-4 to TRBJ2-4, with 7 nucleotides matching TRBD1. Trimming at V came to 6 bases and at J to 2 bases, leaving 4 bases not matched to a gene. CDR3 size: 14 residues. CDR3 protein: CASRAQGTKNIQYF. CDR3 coding DNA: TGTGCCAGCAGAGCACAGGGGACCAAAAACATTCAGTACTTC.

The chain links TRBV11-2 to TRBJ2-1; D is perhaps TRBD2 (7 bases). The CDR3 consists of 18 residues. Germline CDR1 reads SGHAT; CDR2 reads FQNNGV. V was clipped by 5 bases and J by 1 base, with 21 bases between them. The CDR3 region is CASSRRTGGGSSYNEQFF. For the CDR3, the DNA is TGTGCCAGCAGCAGACGGACGGGGGGCGGGAGTTCCTACAATGAGCAGTTCTTC.

This clonotype was counted only a few times. The chain couples TRBV12-3 or TRBV12-4 to TRBJ2-1, with TRBD1 identical over 11 bases. This CDR3 spans 15 amino acids. With 7 bases clipped from V and 7 bases from J, the junction kept 9 bases outside the gene matches. In DNA form, the CDR3 reads TGTGCCAGCACCGTGGGACAGGGGGGATGGAATGAGCAGTTCTTC. This gives the protein CASTVGQGGWNEQFF.

The chain links TRBV1 to TRBJ2-7; the table's TRBD2 call for D was not verified on the DNA. TRBV1 counts as a pseudogene. The CDR3 extends over 13 amino acids. The CDR3 DNA is TGCACCAGCAGCCAACCCGCCTCCTACGAGCAGTACTTC. This codes for CTSSQPASYEQYF.

This clonotype was observed a handful of times. The V call is TRBV5-1, the J call TRBJ2-1, with 11 bases identical to TRBD2. This CDR3 region has 15 residues. V dropped 2 bases and J dropped 12; count of bases not matched to a gene: 10. Germline CDR1 and CDR2: SGHRS and YFSETQ. The CDR3 here is CASSLLGLAEPGQFF. CDR3 sequence (DNA): TGCGCCAGCAGCTTACTGGGACTAGCGGAGCCTGGGCAGTTCTTC.

In this sample, this clonotype turned up many times. The chain recombines TRBV25-1 with TRBJ2-3; D possibly matches TRBD1 or TRBD2 (5 bases each). The CDR3 length is 14 residues. The V gene lost 6 bases and the J gene lost 3 bases, with 13 bases spanning the gap. The germline CDR1 and CDR2 sequences are MGHDK and SYGVNS. The CDR3 sequence: CASRKGRQTDTQYF. CDR3 bases: TGTGCCAGCAGGAAGGGACGGCAAACAGATACGCAGTATTTT.

CDR3 loop: CASSLVPNQANTEAFF. The CDR3 nucleotides read TGTGCCAGCAGCTTAGTTCCCAATCAGGCTAACACTGAAGCTTTCTTT. The chain joins TRBV7-9 to TRBJ1-1; no firm D call. CDR1 is SEHNR, CDR2 FQNEAQ, per germline (reference sequence). The CDR3 covers 16 residues. The ends were cut back, 1 base at V and 2 bases at J, with 14 bases in the middle. Full variable domain (remainder filled in from reference TRBV7-9 and TRBJ1-1): DTGVSQNPRHKITKRGQNVTFRCDPISEHNRLYWYRQTLGQGPEFLTYFQNEAQLEKSRLLSDRFSAERPKGSFSTLEIQRTEQGDSAMYLCASSLVPNQANTEAFFGQGTRLTVV.

This clonotype was picked up a small number of times. The rearrangement links TRBV7-9 to TRBJ2-2; 13 bases line up with TRBD2. The CDR3 extends over 16 amino acids. Trimming at V came to 5 bases and at J to 11 bases, leaving 11 bases not matched to a gene. Germline CDR1 is SEHNR and CDR2 is FQNEAQ (reference sequence). CDR3 sequence (DNA): TGTGCCAGCAGCGCCGGGACTAGCGGGACTATCAAAGAGCTGTTTTTT. It codes for CASSAGTSGTIKELFF.

The genes are TRBV2 and TRBJ2-5, with D possibly TRBD2 on 5 matching bases. The V gene's germline CDR1 is SNHLY and CDR2 FYNNEI. The V gene lost 10 bases and the J gene lost 4 bases, with 13 bases spanning the gap. The CDR3 is 12 residues long. The CDR3 sequence is CATQVSGETQYF. The CDR3 DNA follows: TGTGCCACCCAAGTAAGCGGAGAGACCCAGTACTTC.

A few counts support this clonotype. The chain uses TRBV20-1 and TRBJ2-3; the match to TRBD2 covers 10 bases. After removal of 3 bases from V and 2 bases from J, the junction contained 14 bases not matched to a gene. CDR3 length: 18 amino acids. CDR1 is DFQATT and CDR2 is SNEGSKA in the germline V gene (reference sequence). The chain's CDR3 is CSASPPPPGTSATDTQYF. The CDR3 DNA reads TGCAGTGCTAGCCCCCCCCCACCGGGGACTAGCGCCACAGATACGCAGTATTTT.

J is TRBJ2-1 and V is TRBV18; D is perhaps TRBD1 (6 bases). This CDR3 is built from 13 residues. Germline V gives CDR1 KGHSH, CDR2 LQKENI. V dropped 6 bases and J dropped 9 bases, with 15 bases sitting between them. CDR3: CASSVGTIGEQFF. The DNA for the CDR3 is TGTGCCAGCTCCGTAGGGACAATTGGTGAGCAGTTCTTC.

A few counts support this clonotype. The rearrangement uses TRBV11-2 and TRBJ2-1; 13 nucleotides align to TRBD2. The length of the CDR3 is 20 residues. The germline CDR1 and CDR2 sequences are SGHAT and FQNNGV. V shed 3 bases, J shed 3 bases, and the junction held 14 bases outside the gene matches. The CDR3 region is CASSFQTGTSGAHIYNEQFF. DNA of the CDR3: TGTGCCAGCAGCTTCCAGACAGGGACTAGCGGGGCCCACATCTACAATGAGCAGTTCTTC.

The rearrangement links TRBV10-3 to TRBJ2-3; 9 bases match TRBD2. V lost 2 bases, J lost 2 bases, and 2 bases stayed unmatched. The CDR3 consists of 15 residues. Germline CDR1 reads ENHRY; CDR2 reads SYGVKD. CDR3 sequence reads: CAISEGLATTDTQYF. CDR3 sequence (DNA): TGTGCCATCAGTGAGGGACTAGCGACCACAGATACGCAGTATTTT.

V and J are TRBV21-1 and TRBJ2-1. TRBV21-1 is designated a pseudogene. CDR3 length equals 15 residues. CDR3 loop: CASSKNSYYYGEQFF. Written as DNA, the CDR3 is TGTGCCAGCAGCAAAAATTCCTACTATTACGGTGAGCAGTTCTTC.

The chain links TRBV20-1 to TRBJ1-4; 9 bases match TRBD1. Germline loops: CDR1 DFQATT, CDR2 SNEGSKA (reference sequence). The CDR3 totals 14 residues. V shed 6 bases, J shed 6 bases, and the junction held 8 bases outside the gene matches. CDR3 residues: CSALPGQGDEKLFF. The CDR3 DNA follows: TGCAGTGCCTTACCGGGACAGGGAGATGAAAAACTGTTTTTT.

CDR3 DNA sequence: TGTGCCAGCAGTTTGGATAGGGGTTCTGACAATCAGCCCCAGCATTTT. This sequence encodes CASSLDRGSDNQPQHF. This rearrangement joins TRBV6-2 or TRBV6-3 to TRBJ1-5, with a possible D match to TRBD1 (5 bases). CDR1 is MNHEY, CDR2 SVGEGT, per germline. The CDR3 totals 16 residues. V gave up 4 bases and J gave up 3 bases, with 16 bases separating them.

The chain recombines TRBV20-1 with TRBJ2-3, with 13 bases identical to TRBD2. The J segment lost 3 bases and the V segment lost 6 bases, leaving 15 bases of the junction unmatched. Germline V lookup: CDR1 DFQATT, CDR2 SNEGSKA (reference sequence). The CDR3 contains 18 residues. CDR3: CSAQAPRTSGSTTDTQYF. Here the CDR3 DNA reads TGCAGTGCCCAAGCTCCCCGGACTAGCGGGAGTACAACAGATACGCAGTATTTT.

This clonotype was observed a handful of times. The chain joins TRBV5-6 to TRBJ2-5, with D unclear. This CDR3 has 14 amino acids. Looked up from germline, CDR1 is SGHDT and CDR2 is YYEEEE. The V end was cut by 0 bases, the J end by 4 bases, with 10 bases between. The DNA for the CDR3 is TGTGCCAGCAGCTTGGCGTCGCTAGGAGAGACCCAGTACTTC. Translation gives CASSLASLGETQYF.

The chain carries TRBV6-2 or TRBV6-3 and TRBJ2-4; D gene unclear. Germline V gene lookup returns CDR1 MNHEY and CDR2 SVGEGT. The CDR3 has 13 residues. V was trimmed by 6 bases and J by 3 bases, leaving 9 bases between them. The CDR3: CASSEVGKNIQYF. CDR3 DNA sequence: TGTGCCAGCAGCGAGGTCGGCAAAAACATTCAGTACTTC.

This clonotype came up many times. The V call is TRBV12-3 or TRBV12-4, the J call TRBJ1-5; the match to TRBD1 covers 8 bases. This CDR3 region has 15 residues. J was trimmed by 4 bases and V by 2 bases; bases with no gene match: 4. CDR3 region: CASSLPGTGNQPQHF. Here the CDR3 DNA reads TGTGCCAGCAGTTTACCAGGGACAGGAAATCAGCCCCAGCATTTT.

V is TRBV29-1 and J is TRBJ2-7, with 11 bases aligning to TRBD2. The germline CDR1 and CDR2 sequences are SQVTM and ANQGSEA. The CDR3 sequence is 14 residues long. The J segment lost 0 bases and the V segment lost 4 bases, leaving 2 bases of the junction unmatched. CDR3 coding DNA: TGCAGCGTTGGGGGGACTAGCGGCTCCTACGAGCAGTACTTC. Translation gives CSVGGTSGSYEQYF.

This clonotype has more than one count but fewer than ten. This chain joins TRBV20-1 and TRBJ2-5, with 7 nucleotides matching TRBD2. Germline CDR1 reads DFQATT; CDR2 reads SNEGSKA (reference sequence). The CDR3 runs to 14 residues. Trimming cost V 5 bases and J 0 bases; bases outside gene matches: 6. The CDR3 loop reads CSASSGTYQETQYF. As DNA, the CDR3 is TGCAGTGCTTCTAGCGGAACGTACCAAGAGACCCAGTACTTC.

This chain connects TRBV3-1 to TRBJ2-7; D remains ambiguous. The V end was cut by 0 bases, the J end by 6 bases, with 12 bases between. The germline CDR1 and CDR2 sequences are LGHDT and YNNKEL (reference sequence). The CDR3 runs to 14 residues. CDR3 sequence reads: CASSQEVEPLEQYF. The DNA of the CDR3 is TGTGCCAGCAGCCAAGAGGTTGAACCCCTCGAGCAGTACTTC.

Ten or more counts support this clonotype. The rearrangement links TRBV12-3 or TRBV12-4 to TRBJ2-1; the match to TRBD2 covers 7 bases. This CDR3 spans 13 amino acids. Trimming at V came to 5 bases and at J to 12 bases, leaving 10 bases not matched to a gene. CDR3 in DNA: TGTGCCAGCAGTCTGGGGACTAACCTAGGGCAGTTCTTC. Amino acid sequence: CASSLGTNLGQFF.

Only a few counts were recorded for this clonotype. CDR3 coding DNA: TGCGCCAGCAGCCCCTGGGACAGGGCTAGCACCGGGGAGCTGTTTTTT. Encoded protein: CASSPWDRASTGELFF. The chain joins TRBV5-1 to TRBJ2-2; 9 nucleotides agree with TRBD1. The germline V gene has CDR1 SGHRS and CDR2 YFSETQ. The V segment lost 4 bases and the J segment 4 bases; nucleotides outside the gene matches: 8. The CDR3 length is 16 residues.

This clonotype was detected a few times. V and J are TRBV29-1 and TRBJ2-5; 11 bases match TRBD2. The germline V gene encodes CDR1 SQVTM and CDR2 ANQGSEA. The CDR3 has 15 residues. V trimming: 6 bases; J trimming: 2 bases; junction bases outside the gene matches: 8. The CDR3 DNA is TGCAGCGTCTACGGACTAGCGGGCCCTCAAGAGACCCAGTACTTC. Its protein product is CSVYGLAGPQETQYF.

This clonotype showed up just a few times. This chain uses TRBV30 with TRBJ1-5; a weak D match, TRBD1 (5 bases). CDR3 length: 12 residues. Germline V gene lookup returns CDR1 GTSNPN and CDR2 SVGIG (reference sequence). Trimming removed 7 bases from V and 4 bases from J, with 11 bases in between. The DNA for the CDR3 is TGTGCCTTAAATAAGGGGAATCAGCCCCAGCATTTT. Residues: CALNKGNQPQHF. Combining the CDR3 with reference TRBV30 and TRBJ1-5 gives the whole variable domain SQTIHQWPATLVQPVGSPLSLECTVEGTSNPNLYWYRQAAGRGLQLLFYSVGIGQISSEVPQNLSASRPQDRQFILSSKKLLLSDSGFYLCALNKGNQPQHFGDGTRLSIL.

V is TRBV20-1 and J is TRBJ2-1; D gene unclear. Trimming removed 6 bases from V and 0 bases from J, with 12 bases in between. Germline loops: CDR1 DFQATT, CDR2 SNEGSKA (reference sequence). The CDR3 totals 14 residues. The CDR3 DNA is TGCAGTGCAGGACGCCAACCCTCCTACAATGAGCAGTTCTTC. Amino acid sequence: CSAGRQPSYNEQFF.